This TCR beta chain was sequenced for a study of T cell changes during pregnancy in multiple sclerosis. Only in-frame clones appear in the TCRdb table, and some are missing; sequencing was by immunoSEQ multiplex PCR. Of some 60,000 clones listed, roughly 93% are singletons. Germline V gives CDR1 LGHNA, CDR2 YSLEER. Trimming removed 4 bases at V and 7 bases at J, with 14 bases between. The CDR3 is 15 residues long. Material: peripheral blood, obtained in the second trimester of pregnancy. The J gene is TRBJ1-6, the V gene TRBV4-3; D unresolved. The sequence was obtained from a female donor with multiple sclerosis, enrolled in a pregnancy study. DNA for the CDR3: TGCGCCAGCAGCCCCCGGTGGCAGGCGAATTCACCCCTCCACTTT. Encoded protein: CASSPRWQANSPLHF.